This TCR beta chain was sequenced for a study of blood T cell repertoires in COVID-19. Study summary: Acute and convalescent COVID-19 specimens originated in the United States, Italy and Spain. Nucleic acid was either cDNA or gDNA, and it came from T cells, B-cell-depleted T cells, or PBMCs.

Those enrolled in Seattle joined during active infection and were followed longitudinally afterward. The V end was cut by 7 bases, the J end by 4 bases, with 10 bases between. The CDR3 contains 13 residues. Produced via immunoSEQ multiplex PCR; TCRdb's table is partial and in-frame only. The sample carries some 150,000 clones, 75% to 90% recorded once. Source material: peripheral blood. The gene calls are TRBV12-3 or TRBV12-4 and TRBJ1-4; D is unresolved. The TCR was taken from an older woman with COVID-19, enrolled during active disease. The CDR3 is CASTTRFNEKLFF. CDR3 sequence (DNA): TGTGCCAGCACAACGAGGTTTAATGAAAAACTGTTTTTT.